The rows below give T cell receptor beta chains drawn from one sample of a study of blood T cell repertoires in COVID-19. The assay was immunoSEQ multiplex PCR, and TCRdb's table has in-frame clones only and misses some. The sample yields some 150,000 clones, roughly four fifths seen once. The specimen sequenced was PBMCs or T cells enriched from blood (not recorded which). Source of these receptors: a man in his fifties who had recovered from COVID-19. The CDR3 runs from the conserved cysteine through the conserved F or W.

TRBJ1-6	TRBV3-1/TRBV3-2	CASSPPGQYNSPLHF
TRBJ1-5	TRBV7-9	CASSSTGDQPQHF
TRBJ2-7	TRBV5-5	CASSDGTGREQYF
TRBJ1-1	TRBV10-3	CAISTNRGGTEAFF
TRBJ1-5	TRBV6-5	CASSYSAGSNQPQHF
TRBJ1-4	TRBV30	CAWSVQGASNEKLFF
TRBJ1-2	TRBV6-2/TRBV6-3	CASSYVGGYTF
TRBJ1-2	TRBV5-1	CASSLGQGARGYTF
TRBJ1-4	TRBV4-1	CASSRGQGVNEKLFF
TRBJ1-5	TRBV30	CAFHPGTGLNQPQHF
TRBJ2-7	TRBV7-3	CASSEQGSNEQYF
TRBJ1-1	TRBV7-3	CASGTGNTEAFF
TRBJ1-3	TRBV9	CASSSRGGANTIYF
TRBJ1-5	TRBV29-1	CSVGQGGNQPQHF
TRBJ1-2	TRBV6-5	CASSYSRAGDYYGYTF
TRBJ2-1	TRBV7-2	CASSLGKLAGVKGEQFF
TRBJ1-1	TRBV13	CASSLPARTGGAFF
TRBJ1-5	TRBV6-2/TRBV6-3	CASSYPGTGNNQPQHF
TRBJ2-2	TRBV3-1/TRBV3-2	CASSQRGPANTGELFF
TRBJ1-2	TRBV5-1	CASGTGGAYYGYTF
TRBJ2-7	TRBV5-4	CASSLGSGGAYEQYF
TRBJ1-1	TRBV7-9	CASHRGVISEAFF
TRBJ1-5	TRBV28	CASSLFTGGGNQPQHF
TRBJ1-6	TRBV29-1	CSVREADIGSPLHF
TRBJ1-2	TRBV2	CASSVLIGQGGDNYGYTF
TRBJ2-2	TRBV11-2	CASSPRTNPSNTGELFF
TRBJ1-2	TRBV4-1	CASSPGQGSLGGGYTF
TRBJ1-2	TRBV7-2	CASSFDANTGPGLTF
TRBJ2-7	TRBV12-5	CASGARPGQVPYEQYF
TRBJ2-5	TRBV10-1	CASSRDIQETQYF
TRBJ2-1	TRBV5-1	CASSTGQGSYNEQFF
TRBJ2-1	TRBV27	CASSTGFPYNEQFF
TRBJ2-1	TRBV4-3	CASSERQGPSSYNEQFF
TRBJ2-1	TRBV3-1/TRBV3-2	CASSQTSGGSYNEQFF
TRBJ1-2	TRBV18	CASSTTGQFGGYTF